These T cell receptor beta chains were read from a single sample in a study of T cells after yellow fever vaccination. Using its own MiXCR run on the 5' RACE reads, TCRdb lists one record per CDR3 protein. The repertoire holds more than 250,000 distinct CDR3 sequences, with roughly 6.8% as singletons. Sequences were derived from PBMCs, sampled about 49 days after the first yellow fever vaccination. These receptors originate from a man aged 18 to 30 who received the YFV17D yellow fever vaccine. Each CDR3 is given with its conserved first and last residue. Clone sizes are given selectively: once, few, many, or a class where the clone is expanded.

J gene	V gene	clone size	CDR3 protein
TRBJ2-5	TRBV30	many	CASTLGGGWQTQYF
TRBJ2-4	TRBV6-1	-	CASSPFLSPENIQYF
TRBJ2-3	TRBV6-2/TRBV6-3	few	CASSYFTRSDTQYF
TRBJ2-7	TRBV20-1	-	CSARGEEGFHEQYF
TRBJ1-4	TRBV20-1	few	CSARDRRGEGEKLFF
TRBJ2-2	TRBV21-1	many	CASSAPGGANTGELFF
TRBJ2-5	TRBV27	-	CASSFSGTQETQYF
TRBJ2-1	TRBV4-3	-	CASSQDLNRGSRYNEQFF
TRBJ2-2	TRBV6-1	few	CASTYEVGGELFF
TRBJ2-3	TRBV4-2	few	CASSQDLGFTDTQYF
TRBJ1-6	TRBV7-2	few	CASSFPNIGSPLHF
TRBJ2-4	TRBV4-3	few	CASSQEVVSLRNIQYF
TRBJ1-1	TRBV7-9	few	CASSSLLGFTEAFF
TRBJ1-6	TRBV20-1	-	CSTTNDRGSSYNSPLHF
TRBJ1-2	TRBV7-3	-	CASSDRNLYGYTF
TRBJ1-1	TRBV25-1	-	CASSDSLQKMNTEAFF
TRBJ1-1	TRBV4-3	few	CASSQRYRGDPEAFF
TRBJ2-3	TRBV20-1	-	CSARDRGTRTRTDTQYF
TRBJ2-2	TRBV6-5	-	CASMDRGRGELFF
TRBJ1-2	TRBV10-2	few	CASSGTGAADYGYTF
TRBJ2-1	TRBV2	-	CASSGQYNEQFF
TRBJ1-3	TRBV20-1	few	CSARDRQTSGNTIYF
TRBJ2-5	TRBV4-2	-	CASSLFDTQETQYF
TRBJ2-3	TRBV5-1	-	CASSRRTGADYTDTQYF
TRBJ2-6	TRBV4-1	many	CASSQEGGVGANVLTF
TRBJ2-3	TRBV7-8	many	CASKRALARTDTQYF